The 16 T cell receptor beta chains given below trace back to one sample, sequenced in a study of T-cell reconstitution after alpha-beta-depleted transplantation in children. TCRbeta library construction was performed incorporating unique molecular identifiers. TCRdb redid the calling of the PCR reads with MiXCR, one entry per CDR3 protein. The table lists roughly 670,000 distinct CDR3 sequences, around 13% of them singletons, with around 0.76% in the top ten. This material consisted of PBMCs, taken before TCRalphabeta/CD19-depleted stem cell transplant. These receptors originate from a girl aged 2 to 10 with congenital amegakaryocytic thrombocytopenia, due to receive a stem cell transplant.

This clonotype has just one count. A much larger clonotype is one base distant, so this may be a read error. The chain couples TRBV2 to TRBJ2-7, with D tentatively TRBD1 or TRBD2 (5 bases each). The CDR3 covers 11 residues. Germline V gene sequence: CDR1 SNHLY, CDR2 FYNNEI. The CDR3 reads CTSSEEGKQYF. In DNA, the CDR3 is TGTACCAGCAGTGAAGAGGGGAAGCAGTACTTC.

This clonotype came up a few times. The rearrangement links TRBV5-1 to TRBJ2-7; the match to TRBD2 covers 9 bases. Per germline, CDR1 SGHRS and CDR2 YFSETQ. The CDR3 sequence is 15 residues long. After removal of 2 bases from V and 0 bases from J, the junction contained 3 bases not matched to a gene. CDR3 sequence: CASSLDSGSSYEQYF. The DNA for the CDR3 is TGCGCCAGCAGCTTAGATAGCGGGAGCTCCTACGAGCAGTACTTC. Filled out from reference TRBV5-1 and TRBJ2-7, the complete variable domain reads KAGVTQTPRYLIKTRGQQVTLSCSPISGHRSVSWYQQTPGQGLQFLFEYFSETQRNKGNFPGRFSGRQFSNSRSEMNVSTLELGDSALYLCASSLDSGSSYEQYFGPGTRLTVT.

The table lists this clonotype with a few counts. The gene calls are TRBV24-1 and TRBJ2-3; perhaps TRBD2 as D (6 bases). CDR3 length: 16 residues. V lost 4 bases and J 1 base, leaving 14 bases between the germline ends. Germline CDR1 is KGHDR and CDR2 is SFDVKD. The CDR3 is CATSDSGLSRTDTQYF. The CDR3, as DNA: TGTGCCACCAGTGACTCGGGACTCAGCCGCACAGATACGCAGTATTTT.

The chain employs TRBV14 and TRBJ2-7; 7 bases match TRBD1. CDR3 size: 14 residues. Trimming took 2 bases from V and 3 from J; bases not matched to a gene: 4. Germline assignment: CDR1 SGHDN and CDR2 FVKESK. DNA of the CDR3: TGTGCCAGCAGCCAACAGGGGGTTAACTACGAGCAGTACTTC. It encodes CASSQQGVNYEQYF.

Regarding this clonotype: A much larger clone lies a single base off, so this may be a read error. This sequence joins TRBV11-2 and TRBJ2-1; D is tentatively TRBD1 or TRBD2 (5 bases each). Germline CDR1 is SGHAT and CDR2 is FQNNGV. The CDR3 is 14 amino acids. Trimming stripped 5 bases from V and 4 bases from J, with 12 bases between. CDR3 coding DNA: TGTGCCAGCAGCCAGAGGGACGGGTACAATGAGCAGTTCTTC. This gives the protein CASSQRDGYNEQFF.

This clonotype was observed at least ten times. V usage is TRBV11-1 and J usage is TRBJ2-2; D remains ambiguous. This CDR3 spans 12 amino acids. In germline, CDR1 is SGHAT, CDR2 FQDESV (reference sequence). Trimming took 5 bases from V and 7 from J, leaving 8 bases between them. CDR3 nucleotides: TGTGCCAGCAGCCGTTTGGACGGGGAGCTGTTTTTT. Its translation: CASSRLDGELFF.

There are many counts of this clonotype. The chain employs TRBV5-1 and TRBJ2-1, with a tentative D call TRBD2 (5 bases). V gave up 0 bases and J gave up 5 bases, with 12 bases separating them. The CDR3 loop spans 15 amino acids. Germline loops: CDR1 SGHRS, CDR2 YFSETQ. The CDR3 here is CASSLVSGGDNEQFF. The DNA for the CDR3 is TGCGCCAGCAGCTTGGTGAGCGGTGGAGACAATGAGCAGTTCTTC.

The J gene is TRBJ1-5, the V gene TRBV7-9; no clear D gene. Trimming cost V 5 bases and J 0 bases, with 11 bases left between them. The CDR3 has 15 residues. In germline, CDR1 is SEHNR, CDR2 FQNEAQ (reference sequence). CDR3 region: CASSLGRFSNQPQHF. The DNA of the CDR3 is TGTGCCAGCAGCCTCGGACGGTTTAGCAATCAGCCCCAGCATTTT.

This clonotype was picked up many times. The V call is TRBV29-1, the J call TRBJ1-1; D gene unclear. Germline CDR1 reads SQVTM; CDR2 reads ANQGSEA. The CDR3 runs 12 residues. The V end lost 5 bases, the J end lost 1 base, and 8 bases lay between the germline ends. DNA of the CDR3: TGCAGCGTTCTTCGTGGGAACACTGAAGCTTTCTTT. It yields the protein CSVLRGNTEAFF.

This clonotype was seen only a few times. This rearrangement joins TRBV28 to TRBJ2-7; 10 bases match TRBD1. V shed 9 bases, J shed 2 bases, and the junction held 7 bases outside the gene matches. The germline V gene encodes CDR1 MDHEN and CDR2 SYDVKM. The CDR3 covers 14 residues. DNA for the CDR3: TGTGCCAGTGAAGATGGACAGGGGGCCTACGAGCAGTACTTC. It codes for CASEDGQGAYEQYF.

Many counts were recorded for this clonotype. This rearrangement joins TRBV7-2 to TRBJ2-3; D not certain. This CDR3 contains 14 residues. CDR1 is SGHTA and CDR2 is FQGNSA in the germline V gene. V lost 1 base and J lost 4, with 9 bases in between. CDR3 nucleotides: TGTGCCAGCAGCTTAGATGTGGGGTCAGATACGCAGTATTTT. Translated, it gives CASSLDVGSDTQYF. Full variable domain (remainder filled in from reference TRBV7-2 and TRBJ2-3): GAGVSQSPSNKVTEKGKDVELRCDPISGHTALYWYRQSLGQGLEFLIYFQGNSAPDKSGLPSDRFSAERTGGSVSTLTIQRTQQEDSAVYLCASSLDVGSDTQYFGPGTRLTVL.

This sequence joins TRBV5-1 and TRBJ1-1, with 12 bases lining up with TRBD1. The CDR3 spans 16 residues. V was pared by 4 bases and J by 7 bases, with 11 bases of the junction left unmatched. Germline V gives CDR1 SGHRS, CDR2 YFSETQ. For the CDR3, the DNA is TGCGCCAGCAGCCACACCGGGACAGGGGGCTCCGGTGAAGCTTTCTTT. This translates into CASSHTGTGGSGEAFF.

The rearrangement joins TRBV14 to TRBJ2-1, with 9 bases that match TRBD2. V lost 4 bases, J lost 2 bases, and 9 bases stayed unmatched. Germline V gene data show CDR1 as SGHDN and CDR2 as FVKESK. The CDR3 consists of 17 residues. Here the CDR3 reads CASSLYGRGRAYNEQFF. CDR3 DNA: TGTGCCAGCAGCCTCTACGGGCGCGGGAGGGCCTACAATGAGCAGTTCTTC.

A few counts support this clonotype. The V call is TRBV2, the J call TRBJ2-1; 8 nucleotides align to TRBD2. The CDR3 runs to 17 residues. J lost 0 bases, V lost 2 bases, and 6 bases had no gene match. Germline loops: CDR1 SNHLY, CDR2 FYNNEI. The CDR3 DNA is TGTGCCAGCAGTGAAATCGCAAGCGGGAGCTCCTACAATGAGCAGTTCTTC. This encodes CASSEIASGSSYNEQFF.

J is TRBJ2-1 and V is TRBV20-1, with no clear D. Trimming stripped 8 bases from V and 2 bases from J, with 7 bases between. This CDR3 comprises 11 residues. Germline V gene data show CDR1 as DFQATT and CDR2 as SNEGSKA (reference sequence). CDR3 sequence (DNA): TGCAGTCCTGAGACCTACAATGAGCAGTTCTTC. Amino acid sequence: CSPETYNEQFF.

With regard to this clonotype: This clone may be a read error of a much larger clone one base away. This chain uses TRBV5-1 with TRBJ2-2; D ambiguous. The germline CDR1 and CDR2 sequences are SGHRS and YFSETQ. This CDR3 spans 11 amino acids. The V end was cut by 0 bases, the J end by 9 bases, with 3 bases between. The CDR3 here is CASSLERELFF. As DNA, the CDR3 is TGCGCCAGCAGCTTGGAAAGGGAGCTGTTTTTT. Looking up the rest from reference TRBV5-1 and TRBJ2-2 gives the full variable domain: KAGVTQTPRYLIKTRGQQVTLSCSPISGHRSVSWYQQTPGQGLQFLFEYFSETQRNKGNFPGRFSGRQFSNSRSEMNVSTLELGDSALYLCASSLERELFFGEGSRLTVL.